One sample yielded the 30 T cell receptor beta chains listed below, sequenced in a study of a mutant IDH1 vaccine in newly diagnosed glioma. Method: immunoSEQ multiplex PCR; TCRdb's copy keeps in-frame clones and lacks some. The sample contains fewer than 55,000 clones, approximately 64% of which appear only once. Their recognized antigens are unknown. The time point denotes: week 47, end of study. The content of each vaccine dose was 300 ug of mutant IDH1 20-mer peptide, and topical imiquimod accompanied it. This specimen was peripheral blood mononuclear cells (PBMCs), taken from a glioma patient whose treatment included an IDH1 peptide vaccine. These receptor sequences come from a man aged 40-49 years with glioma. Some clones in this sample may be carry-over from other donors' samples.

The chain links TRBV5-6 to TRBJ2-6; D may be TRBD1 or TRBD2 (7 bases each). Trimming took off 7 bases at V and 0 bases at J, with 11 bases between the two ends. CDR3 size: 15 residues. The germline gives CDR1 SGHDT, CDR2 YYEEEE. The CDR3 sequence: CASGEGASGANVLTF. CDR3 coding DNA: TGTGCCAGCGGGGAGGGGGCCTCTGGGGCCAACGTCCTGACTTTC.

The chain employs TRBV18 and TRBJ2-7, with 10 bases identical to TRBD1. Germline values: CDR1 KGHSH, CDR2 LQKENI. V was pared by 3 bases and J by 3 bases, with 11 bases of the junction left unmatched. The CDR3 runs to 17 residues. CDR3 in amino acids: CASSPEPQGTGVYEQYF. The CDR3 region has the DNA TGTGCCAGCTCACCCGAACCGCAGGGGACAGGGGTCTACGAGCAGTACTTC.

This clone was seen a few times. The chain links TRBV7-2 to TRBJ1-1, with a weak D call TRBD1 (6 bases). Germline CDR1 reads SGHTA; CDR2 reads FQGNSA. The V end lost 5 bases, the J end lost 1 base, and 11 bases lay between the germline ends. This CDR3 spans 14 amino acids. CDR3 residues: CASSPQGQNTEAFF. The DNA for the CDR3 is TGTGCCAGCAGCCCCCAGGGACAGAACACTGAAGCTTTCTTT.

The chain carries TRBV5-1 and TRBJ1-6; a weak D match, TRBD1 (5 bases). The CDR3 spans 13 residues. Trimming stripped 0 bases from V and 12 bases from J, with 10 bases between. Germline CDR1 SGHRS, CDR2 YFSETQ. The CDR3 is CASSLGGGRPLHF. DNA of the CDR3: TGCGCCAGCAGCTTGGGCGGGGGGAGACCCCTCCACTTT.

The rearrangement links TRBV6-6 to TRBJ1-1; a possible D gene is TRBD1 (6 bases). Germline V gene lookup returns CDR1 MNHNY and CDR2 SVGAGI (reference sequence). V shed 6 bases and J shed 8 bases, with 22 bases lying between them. The CDR3 is 15 residues long. CDR3 amino acids: CASSQGRSEGREAFF. DNA of the CDR3: TGTGCCAGCAGCCAGGGGCGGTCCGAGGGGCGGGAAGCTTTCTTT.

The gene calls are TRBV11-2 and TRBJ2-2; TRBD1 agrees at 8 bases. The CDR3 spans 17 residues. Per the germline V gene, CDR1 is SGHAT and CDR2 is FQNNGV. V shed 0 bases and J 5 bases; nucleotides not matched to a gene: 8. CDR3 sequence (DNA): TGTGCCAGCAGCTTAGATCTCGGCAGGGGGCGAACCGGGGAGCTGTTTTTT. Residues: CASSLDLGRGRTGELFF.

The rearrangement joins TRBV5-4 to TRBJ2-5; 9 positions match TRBD1. CDR1 and CDR2 from the germline V gene are SGHNT and YYREEE (reference sequence). The V and J ends lost 1 base and 2 bases, in that order; junction bases with no gene match: 6. The CDR3 spans 16 residues. The CDR3 nucleotides are TGTGCCAGCAGCTTGTCCTGGGACAGGGAACAAGAGACCCAGTACTTC. It is translated as CASSLSWDREQETQYF.

CDR3 sequence reads: CASQEAIDWGRNEQFF. CDR3 nucleotide sequence: TGCGCCAGCCAAGAAGCTATTGACTGGGGGCGCAATGAGCAGTTCTTC. The chain carries TRBV5-1 and TRBJ2-1, with TRBD1 as a possible D gene (6 bases). V dropped 7 bases and J dropped 6 bases, with 23 bases sitting between them. Germline V gene sequence: CDR1 SGHRS, CDR2 YFSETQ. This CDR3 comprises 16 residues.

The rearrangement joins TRBV13 to TRBJ1-1, with TRBD1 matching over 9 bases. The CDR3 spans 15 residues. The V gene end was trimmed by 5 bases and the J gene end by 3 bases; junction bases not matched to a gene: 7. Germline V gene data show CDR1 as PRHDT and CDR2 as FYEKMQ (reference sequence). The CDR3 nucleotides read TGTGCCAGCAGCCATCGACAGGGGGTCGACACTGAAGCTTTCTTT. It codes for CASSHRQGVDTEAFF.

The chain carries TRBV9 and TRBJ2-3; 15 positions match TRBD2. After removal of 4 bases from V and 5 bases from J, the junction contained 14 bases not matched to a gene. Germline assignment: CDR1 SGDLS and CDR2 YYNGEE. There are 19 residues in the CDR3. CDR3 sequence: CASSPPGLAGGWGGDTQYF. The CDR3 nucleotides are TGTGCCAGCAGCCCCCCGGGACTAGCGGGGGGCTGGGGGGGAGATACGCAGTATTTT.

V and J are TRBV7-2 and TRBJ2-1; D is perhaps TRBD1 (5 bases). The CDR3 spans 15 residues. V lost 2 bases and J 0 bases, leaving 8 bases between the germline ends. Looked up from germline, CDR1 is SGHTA and CDR2 is FQGNSA. CDR3 nucleotide sequence: TGTGCCAGCAGCTTAAGGGGAAGCTCCTACAATGAGCAGTTCTTC. Amino acid sequence: CASSLRGSSYNEQFF.

The chain joins TRBV30 to TRBJ2-3; 13 bases are a match to TRBD2. The junction had 4 bases not matched to a gene; V was cut back by 1 base and J by 3 bases. The CDR3 runs to 16 residues. Germline V lookup: CDR1 GTSNPN, CDR2 SVGIG (reference sequence). The CDR3 DNA sequence: TGTGCCTGGAGTGCCGGGACTAGCGGGGTTACAGATACGCAGTATTTT. Translation gives CAWSAGTSGVTDTQYF.

CDR3 sequence reads: CASSLTGGGQPQHF. CDR3 sequence (DNA): TGTGCCAGCAGCTTGACAGGGGGGGGTCAGCCCCAGCATTTT. This rearrangement joins TRBV7-2 to TRBJ1-5; 9 bases fit TRBD1. J gave up 6 bases and V 3 bases, and 3 bases lay outside the gene matches. In germline, CDR1 is SGHTA, CDR2 FQGNSA. This CDR3 has 14 residues.

V gene TRBV5-1 combines with J gene TRBJ1-1; possible D gene TRBD1, 5 bases. This CDR3 region has 15 residues. Trimming took 4 bases from V and 2 from J, leaving 15 bases between them. CDR1 is SGHRS, CDR2 YFSETQ, per germline. CDR3 loop: CASSPQTAANTEAFF. Here the CDR3 DNA reads TGCGCCAGCAGCCCGCAGACAGCTGCAAACACTGAAGCTTTCTTT.

The genes are TRBV19 and TRBJ1-6; D remains ambiguous. The CDR3 sequence is 16 residues long. The germline V gene encodes CDR1 LNHDA and CDR2 SQIVND (reference sequence). Trimming cost V 7 bases and J 0 bases, with 13 bases left between them. This chain's CDR3 is CASTPGRSSYNSPLHF. The DNA for the CDR3 is TGTGCCAGTACACCAGGACGGAGCTCCTATAATTCACCCCTCCACTTT.

This clone was recorded only once. The CDR3 DNA sequence: TGTGCCAGCAGCCCAATTAGCGGACGGACTGAAGCTTTCTTT. Amino acid sequence: CASSPISGRTEAFF. The chain combines TRBV14 with TRBJ1-1; D ambiguous. This CDR3 contains 14 residues. Germline lookup yields CDR1 SGHDN and CDR2 FVKESK. V lost 4 bases and J 5 bases, leaving 14 bases between the germline ends.

This clone has only a few counts. The chain joins TRBV4-1 to TRBJ2-7; 8 nucleotides agree with TRBD1. The CDR3 is 16 amino acids. The germline V gene has CDR1 MGHRA and CDR2 YSYEKL. J was trimmed by 7 bases and V by 0 bases; bases with no gene match: 11. The DNA for the CDR3 is TGCGCCAGCAGCCAAGACCGACAGGGGACCCCTCGGGAGCAGTACTTC. Translated, it gives CASSQDRQGTPREQYF.

This clone appeared a few times. The chain employs TRBV18 and TRBJ1-1; D remains unclear. CDR3 length equals 13 residues. Trimming stripped 8 bases from V and 1 base from J, with 11 bases between. CDR1 is KGHSH and CDR2 is LQKENI in the germline V gene. CDR3 protein: CASTSLENTEAFF. For the CDR3, the DNA is TGTGCCAGCACCTCACTCGAGAACACTGAAGCTTTCTTT.

The CDR3 DNA is TGCGCCAGCAGCTTGAGGATCCGGCAGGGGGAGTCCTACGAGCAGTACTTC. It specifies CASSLRIRQGESYEQYF. This sequence joins TRBV5-1 and TRBJ2-7; 7 bases align to TRBD1. The CDR3 is 17 residues long. Germline V gives CDR1 SGHRS, CDR2 YFSETQ. J was trimmed by 1 base and V by 1 base; bases with no gene match: 11.

This rearrangement joins TRBV6-5 to TRBJ1-2; the D is unclear. The CDR3 length is 14 residues. Deletions cut 0 bases from V and 2 bases from J, with 7 bases between. The germline V gene has CDR1 MNHEY and CDR2 SVGAGI. CDR3 in DNA: TGTGCCAGCAGTTACTCGCCACCAAACTATGGCTACACCTTC. It specifies CASSYSPPNYGYTF.

V and J are TRBV6-5 and TRBJ1-4; TRBD1 is a possible D gene (5 bases). This CDR3 spans 14 amino acids. Per the germline V gene, CDR1 is MNHEY and CDR2 is SVGAGI. V was cut by 5 bases and J by 3 bases, with 10 bases left in between. The CDR3 is CASSTGAPNEKLFF. In DNA form, the CDR3 reads TGTGCCAGCAGTACCGGGGCTCCTAATGAAAAACTGTTTTTT.

This rearrangement joins TRBV7-9 to TRBJ1-3; maybe TRBD1 (6 bases). From germline, CDR1 is SEHNR and CDR2 FQNEAQ (reference sequence). Trimming took 5 bases from V and 0 from J, leaving 14 bases between them. The CDR3 covers 16 residues. This CDR3 is CASSKQGPFSGNTIYF. Here the CDR3 DNA reads TGTGCCAGCAGCAAACAGGGCCCCTTCTCTGGAAACACCATATATTTT. Full variable domain (outside the CDR3, taken from reference TRBV7-9 and TRBJ1-3): DTGVSQNPRHKITKRGQNVTFRCDPISEHNRLYWYRQTLGQGPEFLTYFQNEAQLEKSRLLSDRFSAERPKGSFSTLEIQRTEQGDSAMYLCASSKQGPFSGNTIYFGEGSWLTVV.

This clone was detected only once. The chain joins TRBV4-2 to TRBJ2-7, with D maybe TRBD1 (5 bases). The CDR3 covers 13 residues. Between the trimmed V and J ends, which lost 1 base and 2 bases, there was a span of 6 bases. Germline values: CDR1 LGHNA, CDR2 YNFKEQ. The DNA of the CDR3 is TGTGCCAGCAGCCAAGTAGGGGCCTACGAGCAGTACTTC. Its protein is CASSQVGAYEQYF.

V gene TRBV25-1 combines with J gene TRBJ1-1; D ambiguous. Germline values: CDR1 MGHDK, CDR2 SYGVNS. The CDR3 spans 13 residues. Trimming cost V 2 bases and J 11 bases, with 15 bases left between them. The CDR3 nucleotides are TGTGCCAGCAGTGAAATTCGTGGGCTCCACGCTTTCTTT. Translating gives CASSEIRGLHAFF.

V and J are TRBV5-8 and TRBJ2-2; 8 positions match TRBD1. J lost 5 bases, V lost 6 bases, and 9 bases had no gene match. CDR1 and CDR2 from the germline V gene are SGHTS and YDEGEE. The CDR3 totals 15 residues. The CDR3 loop is CASTLPGGRTGELFF. Here the CDR3 DNA reads TGTGCCAGCACCCTACCAGGGGGCCGGACCGGGGAGCTGTTTTTT.

This clone appeared a few times. This chain joins TRBV5-1 and TRBJ1-1, with 8 nucleotides matching TRBD1. V gave up 0 bases and J gave up 1 base; unmatched junction bases: 2. This CDR3 has 15 amino acids. The germline gives CDR1 SGHRS, CDR2 YFSETQ. CDR3 amino acids: CASSLGTGTNTEAFF. The CDR3 nucleotides are TGCGCCAGCAGCTTGGGGACAGGGACGAACACTGAAGCTTTCTTT. The variable domain in full, completed from reference TRBV5-1 and TRBJ1-1, reads KAGVTQTPRYLIKTRGQQVTLSCSPISGHRSVSWYQQTPGQGLQFLFEYFSETQRNKGNFPGRFSGRQFSNSRSEMNVSTLELGDSALYLCASSLGTGTNTEAFFGQGTRLTVV.

This chain connects TRBV9 to TRBJ1-1; D might be TRBD1 (6 bases). CDR1 is SGDLS, CDR2 YYNGEE, per germline. With 3 bases removed from V and 10 bases from J, the gap between germline ends came to 19 bases. The CDR3 contains 14 residues. CDR3 sequence reads: CASSADRQARRAFF. Written as DNA, the CDR3 is TGTGCCAGCAGCGCCGATCGACAGGCCCGAAGAGCTTTCTTT.

The gene calls are TRBV4-2 and TRBJ2-4; 9 nucleotides line up with TRBD1. This CDR3 is 15 amino acids long. The ends lost 4 bases at V and 6 bases at J; junction bases unmatched: 7. Germline V lookup: CDR1 LGHNA, CDR2 YNFKEQ. As DNA, the CDR3 is TGTGCCAGCAGCCGAACCGGGACAGGGCTAAACATTCAGTACTTC. It yields the protein CASSRTGTGLNIQYF.

This chain links TRBV6-1 with TRBJ1-6; D perhaps matches TRBD1 (5 bases). Germline V gene lookup returns CDR1 MNHNS and CDR2 SASEGT. CDR3 length: 15 residues. The V end was cut by 6 bases, the J end by 0 bases, with 9 bases between. In DNA form, the CDR3 reads TGTGCCAGCAGAGGCAGGGACTCCTATAATTCACCCCTCCACTTT. It translates to CASRGRDSYNSPLHF.

This chain joins TRBV5-1 and TRBJ1-5; 10 bases are shared with TRBD1. Per germline, CDR1 SGHRS and CDR2 YFSETQ. V shed 5 bases, J shed 3 bases, and the junction held 8 bases outside the gene matches. The CDR3 sequence is 16 residues long. CDR3 protein: CASRGTGDGFNQPQHF. CDR3 DNA: TGCGCCAGCAGAGGGACAGGGGACGGTTTCAATCAGCCCCAGCATTTT.